The entry that follows covers one T cell receptor beta chain sequence. Its antigen is unidentified. These data are taken from a study of post-analysis software for immune sequencing data. Overall study: There were relapsing-remitting, secondary progressive and progressive-relapsing multiple sclerosis among the disease courses included. Overall study results and limits: Included in a set of 5 or 6 TRBV segments more frequent in patients than controls were TRBV5-6, TRBV5-1 and TRBV20-1.

Researchers reported that TCR beta cDNA libraries carried unique molecular identifiers. T cells, about 0.9 to 11 million of them, yielded roughly 0.5 million cDNA molecules. MiXCR, run by TCRdb on the PCR reads, gives a single entry per CDR3 protein. The sample lists some 890,000 distinct CDR3 sequences; approximately 53% were seen once. J lost 2 bases, V lost 5 bases, and 12 bases had no gene match. The CDR3 has 16 amino acids. In germline, CDR1 is MNHEY, CDR2 SMNVEV (reference sequence). Sequencing was done on a sample of blood. The rearrangement links TRBV27 to TRBJ2-7; TRBD1 agrees at 7 bases. This clonotype was obtained from a girl aged 5 to 17 with multiple sclerosis. The CDR3 bases are TGTGCCAGCAGTCCGCTCGGAGCTAGGGGGCCCTACGAGCAGTACTTC. This gives the protein CASSPLGARGPYEQYF.